This is a list of T cell receptor beta chains from one sample in a study of cytomegalovirus exposure and HLA in healthy donors. Generated by immunoSEQ multiplex PCR, the TCRdb table keeps only in-frame clones and is missing some. The record lists 130,000 or so clones, of which the ten most abundant hold 2% to 2.5%. Input material: PBMCs. The source of these receptors is a woman under 30 in good health and CMV-seronegative. Each CDR3 is given with its conserved first and last residue. A D gene is named only where the DNA matches it firmly.

len	j_gene	d_gene	v_gene	CDR3aa	CDR3nt
17	TRBJ2-2	TRBD1	TRBV4-3	CASSQDTRTGNTGELFF	TGCGCCAGCAGCCAAGATACAAGGACAGGGAACACCGGGGAGCTGTTTTTT
14	TRBJ2-2	NA	TRBV7-3	CASSLSRVGGELFF	TGTGCCAGCAGCTTATCCAGGGTTGGCGGGGAGCTGTTTTTT
16	TRBJ2-3	TRBD1	TRBV27	CASSLSLGQGTDTQYF	TGTGCCAGCAGTCTATCCCTTGGACAGGGCACAGATACGCAGTATTTT
14	TRBJ1-4	NA	TRBV2	CASTTGPGNEKLFF	TGTGCCAGCACCACTGGCCCGGGTAATGAAAAACTGTTTTTT
15	TRBJ1-2	NA	TRBV9	CASSVASRGIYGYTF	TGTGCCAGCAGCGTAGCGTCTCGGGGGATCTATGGCTACACCTTC
13	TRBJ1-5	NA	TRBV10-1	CASSESVDQPQHF	TGCGCCAGCAGTGAGTCTGTCGATCAGCCCCAGCATTTT
15	TRBJ2-3	NA	TRBV6-4	CASSWTGGDTDTQYF	TGTGCCAGCAGTTGGACTGGCGGGGACACAGATACGCAGTATTTT
16	TRBJ2-1	NA	TRBV29-1	CSVPSFRDSSYNEQFF	TGCAGCGTCCCTTCTTTCCGGGACTCAAGCTACAATGAGCAGTTCTTC
13	TRBJ1-1	NA	TRBV10-1	CASSESGNTEAFF	TGCGCCAGCAGTGAATCAGGTAACACTGAAGCTTTCTTT
15	TRBJ1-3	NA	TRBV19	CASSSYQGSGNTIYF	TGTGCCAGTAGTAGTTACCAGGGCTCTGGAAACACCATATATTTT
13	TRBJ2-3	NA	TRBV5-4	CASSLSSEDTQYF	TGTGCCAGCAGCTTATCTAGCGAAGATACGCAGTATTTT
15	TRBJ1-3	NA	TRBV19	CASSNGGGTGNTIYF	TGTGCCAGTAGTAACGGGGGTGGTACAGGAAACACCATATATTTT
13	TRBJ1-5	NA	TRBV5-6	CASSIGQTRPQHF	TGTGCCAGCAGCATCGGACAGACCCGACCCCAGCATTTT
14	TRBJ2-1	TRBD1	TRBV5-4	CASSYLTGRREQFF	TGTGCCAGCAGCTACTTGACAGGGCGGCGTGAGCAGTTCTTC
14	TRBJ2-1	NA	TRBV7-3	CASSVMQGNNEQFF	TGTGCCAGCAGTGTAATGCAGGGAAACAATGAGCAGTTCTTC